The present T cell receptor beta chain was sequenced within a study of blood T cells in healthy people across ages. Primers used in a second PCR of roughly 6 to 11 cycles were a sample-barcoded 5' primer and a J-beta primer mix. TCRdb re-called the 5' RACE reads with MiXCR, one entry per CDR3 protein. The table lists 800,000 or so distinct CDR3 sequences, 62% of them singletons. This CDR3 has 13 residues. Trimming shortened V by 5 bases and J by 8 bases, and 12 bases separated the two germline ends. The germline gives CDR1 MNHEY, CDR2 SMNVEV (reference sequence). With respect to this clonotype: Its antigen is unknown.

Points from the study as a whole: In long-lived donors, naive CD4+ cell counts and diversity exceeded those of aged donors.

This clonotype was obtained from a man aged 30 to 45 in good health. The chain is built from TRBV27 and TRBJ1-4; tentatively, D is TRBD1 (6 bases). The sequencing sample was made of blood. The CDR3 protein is CASSKQGDEKLFF. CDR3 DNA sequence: TGTGCCAGCAGTAAACAGGGAGACGAAAAACTGTTTTTT. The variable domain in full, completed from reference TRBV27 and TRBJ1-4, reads EAQVTQNPRYLITVTGKKLTVTCSQNMNHEYMSWYRQDPGLGLRQIYYSMNVEVTDKGDVPEGYKVSRKEKRNFPLILESPSPNQTSLYFCASSKQGDEKLFFGSGTQLSVL.